This is a list of T cell receptor beta chains from one sample in a study of cytomegalovirus exposure and HLA in healthy donors. Some clones are missing from TCRdb's copy, which holds only in-frame ones; the method was immunoSEQ multiplex PCR. The profile shows tens of thousands of clones, roughly 80% of them singletons. The sample comprised PBMCs. The receptors shown here come from a man aged 30 to 39 in good health and CMV-seropositive. Both conserved end residues are part of each CDR3. A D gene is named only where the DNA matches it firmly. The listing skips clone size in some rows; elsewhere it reads once, few, many or a size class.

clone_size d_call j_call v_call cdr3_aa cdr3_nt
- TRBD1 TRBJ1-1 TRBV28 CASRGQHTEAFF TGTGCCAGCAGGGGACAGCACACTGAAGCTTTCTTT
few TRBD2 TRBJ2-5 TRBV6-1 CASRERERSQETQYF TGTGCCAGCAGAGAGCGGGAGCGGTCTCAAGAGACCCAGTACTTC
once TRBD2 TRBJ2-1 TRBV19 CASSIGIAGGFGFEQFF TGTGCCAGTAGTATAGGTATAGCGGGAGGGTTCGGGTTTGAGCAGTTCTTC
few TRBD2 TRBJ2-5 TRBV7-6 CASSLLAGTETQYF TGTGCCAGCAGCTTACTAGCGGGTACGGAGACCCAGTACTTC
- - TRBJ2-7 TRBV5-6 CASTFRGYEQYF TGTGCCAGCACCTTTCGAGGTTACGAGCAGTACTTC
- TRBD1 TRBJ2-7 TRBV30 CAWAGFETGLHEQYF TGTGCCTGGGCTGGATTCGAGACAGGGTTACACGAGCAGTACTTC
- - TRBJ2-5 TRBV7-2 CASSLTRLWSRQETQYF TGTGCCAGCAGCTTAACTCGACTCTGGTCCCGCCAAGAGACCCAGTACTTC
- - TRBJ2-7 TRBV7-9 CASSLELTGREQYF TGTGCCAGCAGCTTAGAGTTGACAGGGAGGGAGCAGTACTTC
- - TRBJ1-2 TRBV29-1 CSAPGYYGYTF TGCAGCGCCCCAGGGTACTATGGCTACACCTTC
- - TRBJ1-2 TRBV19 CASSISQGISGYTF TGTGCCAGTAGTATCTCCCAGGGAATCTCCGGCTACACCTTC
- - TRBJ1-5 TRBV28 CASSPLGNQPQHF TGTGCCAGCAGTCCCCTAGGTAATCAGCCCCAGCATTTT
- - TRBJ2-7 TRBV7-2 CASSLLFGAYEQYF TGTGCCAGCAGCCTCCTCTTCGGTGCCTACGAGCAGTACTTC
- TRBD1 TRBJ1-5 TRBV7-9 CSSSIHGTVNQPQHF TGTTCCAGCAGCATACACGGGACAGTGAATCAGCCCCAGCATTTT
- TRBD2 TRBJ2-7 TRBV7-2 CASSISGPNSYEQYF TGTGCCAGCAGCATTAGCGGGCCTAACTCCTACGAGCAGTACTTC
- - TRBJ2-5 TRBV7-2 CASRPQGGVGETQYF TGTGCCAGCAGACCCCAGGGCGGGGTAGGAGAGACCCAGTACTTC
- - TRBJ2-5 TRBV18 CASSPNPGTQYF TGTGCCAGCTCACCGAACCCGGGGACCCAGTACTTC
- - TRBJ2-5 TRBV20-1 CSASREETQYF TGCAGTGCTAGCAGGGAAGAGACCCAGTACTTC
- TRBD2 TRBJ2-1 TRBV2 CASTFQIAGGTGEQFF TGTGCCAGCACCTTCCAAATAGCGGGAGGGACCGGTGAGCAGTTCTTC
- - TRBJ1-3 TRBV5-4 CASSLEGQIGNTIYF TGTGCCAGCAGCTTGGAGGGGCAGATTGGAAACACCATATATTTT
- - TRBJ2-5 TRBV25-1 CASSEWGSQETQYF TGTGCCAGCAGTGAATGGGGCAGTCAAGAGACCCAGTACTTC
- TRBD2 TRBJ2-5 TRBV2 CASRTRWASGEQETQYF TGTGCCAGCAGGACACGTTGGGCTAGCGGAGAACAAGAGACCCAGTACTTC
- TRBD2 TRBJ2-1 TRBV4-1 CASSHRTSGSYNEQFF TGCGCCAGCAGCCATCGGACTAGCGGGAGTTACAATGAGCAGTTCTTC
- TRBD2 TRBJ2-1 TRBV10-3 CATKRGTSGRIGNEQFF TGTGCCACCAAGCGGGGGACTAGCGGGAGAATTGGCAATGAGCAGTTCTTC
- - TRBJ1-5 TRBV2 CASSEQFFNQPQHF TGTGCCAGCAGTGAACAGTTCTTCAATCAGCCCCAGCATTTT
- - TRBJ2-5 TRBV27 CASRRGGVGPYQETQYF TGTGCCAGCAGGAGAGGCGGGGTCGGCCCGTACCAAGAGACCCAGTACTTC
- TRBD2 TRBJ2-2 TRBV19 CASSRGLAGRAGELFF TGTGCCAGTAGTAGGGGACTAGCGGGAAGAGCCGGGGAGCTGTTTTTT
- - TRBJ2-1 TRBV7-7 CASSLGQGSNEQFF TGTGCCAGCAGCTTAGGTCAGGGGAGCAATGAGCAGTTCTTC
- - TRBJ2-2 TRBV11-3 CASSLVRAGPNTGELFF TGTGCCAGCAGCTTAGTAAGGGCAGGGCCGAACACCGGGGAGCTGTTTTTT
- - TRBJ2-7 TRBV21-1 CASSLPGTGVAEQYF TGTGCCAGCAGCCTCCCCGGGACAGGGGTTGCCGAGCAGTACTTC
- TRBD2 TRBJ2-7 TRBV5-4 CASSLGPSGREAYEQYF TGTGCCAGCAGCTTGGGCCCTAGCGGGAGGGAGGCCTACGAGCAGTACTTC
- TRBD1 TRBJ2-7 TRBV19 CASSVPTGVRQYF TGTGCCAGTAGTGTTCCGACAGGGGTTCGGCAGTACTTC
few TRBD1 TRBJ1-1 TRBV6-5 CASSMTGGLNTEAFF TGTGCCAGCAGTATGACAGGGGGCCTGAACACTGAAGCTTTCTTT
- - TRBJ2-3 TRBV6-4 CASSAEKLTDTQYF TGTGCCAGCAGCGCCGAAAAGCTTACAGATACGCAGTATTTT
few - TRBJ2-3 TRBV7-9 CASSVHREGTQYF TGTGCCAGCAGCGTACACAGGGAGGGTACGCAGTATTTT
- - TRBJ2-2 TRBV6-4 CASSIRGGILANTGELFF TGTGCCAGCAGTATCAGAGGAGGCATTCTCGCGAACACCGGGGAGCTGTTTTTT
- TRBD1 TRBJ2-1 TRBV4-1 CASSYYRGSSYNEQFF TGCGCCAGCAGCTACTACAGGGGGAGCTCCTACAATGAGCAGTTCTTC
- TRBD1 TRBJ1-2 TRBV5-1 CASSPTGYDGYTF TGCGCCAGCAGCCCGACAGGGTATGACGGCTACACCTTC
- TRBD1 TRBJ2-2 TRBV5-1 CASQYRGTGSNTGELFF TGCGCCAGCCAGTATCGTGGGACAGGCTCGAACACCGGGGAGCTGTTTTTT
- - TRBJ1-5 TRBV10-2 CASTRQVNQPQHF TGCGCCAGCACCCGACAGGTCAACCAGCCCCAGCATTTT
- TRBD1 TRBJ2-1 TRBV11-3 CASSLGTGPRGQFF TGTGCCAGCAGCTTAGGGACAGGGCCAAGAGGGCAGTTCTTC
- TRBD2 TRBJ2-1 TRBV6-5 CASSQGLAVYNEQFF TGTGCCAGCAGTCAGGGACTAGCGGTGTACAATGAGCAGTTCTTC
few - TRBJ2-3 TRBV29-1 CSVAHSLTDTQYF TGCAGCGTTGCCCACTCCCTCACAGATACGCAGTATTTT
- TRBD2 TRBJ2-2 TRBV2 CASRHREGGTGELFF TGTGCCAGCAGGCATCGGGAGGGAGGGACCGGGGAGCTGTTTTTT
few TRBD2 TRBJ2-7 TRBV9 CASAQSPGLAMEQYF TGTGCCAGCGCCCAATCGCCGGGACTAGCCATGGAGCAGTACTTC
once - TRBJ2-1 TRBV20-1 CSARRGDEQFF TGCAGTGCTAGACGGGGTGATGAGCAGTTCTTC
- TRBD2 TRBJ2-3 TRBV6-5 CASSYLAGGPVDTQYF TGTGCCAGCAGTTACCTAGCGGGAGGGCCAGTAGATACGCAGTATTTT
- TRBD2 TRBJ2-1 TRBV7-9 CASSLWTLAGNNEQFF TGCGCCAGCAGCTTATGGACGCTAGCGGGAAACAATGAGCAGTTCTTC
- - TRBJ2-5 TRBV5-4 CASSSGSLGETQYF TGTGCCAGCAGCTCCGGGTCCCTGGGAGAGACCCAGTACTTC
few - TRBJ1-5 TRBV6-1 CASSHGITNQPQHF TGTGCCAGCAGCCATGGTATAACTAATCAGCCCCAGCATTTT
once TRBD2 TRBJ2-1 TRBV7-2 CASSLLAGVLNEQFF TGTGCCAGCAGCTTGCTAGCGGGAGTTTTAAATGAGCAGTTCTTC
- - TRBJ2-2 TRBV7-2 CASSLVQASGGELFF TGTGCCAGCAGCTTAGTCCAGGCGTCCGGCGGGGAGCTGTTTTTT
few - TRBJ1-2 TRBV28 CASSGQGYYGYTF TGTGCCAGCAGCGGTCAGGGCTACTATGGCTACACCTTC
- - TRBJ1-5 TRBV28 CASSLYFGEGYGNQPQHF -
- TRBD2 TRBJ2-7 TRBV7-2 CASSAGLAGFEQYF TGTGCCAGCAGCGCGGGACTAGCGGGATTCGAGCAGTACTTC
- - TRBJ2-7 TRBV9 CASSVALSYEQYF TGTGCCAGCAGCGTAGCACTCTCCTACGAGCAGTACTTC